Detailed here is one TCR beta chain. The sample is drawn from a study of T-cell reconstitution after alpha-beta-depleted transplantation in children. The trim removed 9 bases at V and 6 bases at J, leaving 8 bases unmatched. The CDR3 contains 14 residues. CDR1 and CDR2 from the germline V gene are KGHDR and SFDVKD. Researchers prepared the TCRbeta library using unique molecular identifiers, the study reports. TCRdb itself ran the PCR reads through MiXCR, one entry per CDR3 protein. The sample lists around 530,000 distinct CDR3 sequences, roughly 33% seen once, with 2% to 3% in the top ten. The TCR comes from a human donor who donated a stem cell graft to a child with aplastic anemia. Sequencing used PBMCs from the stem cell graft donor, obtained from the stem cell graft. The chain is built from TRBV24-1 and TRBJ2-1, with 9 bases identical to TRBD2. This chain's CDR3 is CATSGTSMRNEQFF. The DNA of the CDR3 is TGTGCCACCTCCGGGACTAGCATGCGCAATGAGCAGTTCTTC.